This T cell receptor (beta chain) derives from a study of T cell responses to AZD1222 COVID-19 vaccine. In the study overall: Pooling of second doses given at about 4 or about 12 weeks was done.

Sequencing was performed with immunoSEQ multiplex PCR; in TCRdb, only in-frame clones are kept and a portion is missing. The table records 120,000 to 150,000 clones, roughly 90% of them present only once. The CDR3 is 14 residues long. J was trimmed by 3 bases and V by 10 bases; bases with no gene match: 6. Germline loops: CDR1 SEHNR, CDR2 FQNEAQ (reference sequence). With respect to this clone: Its antigen is unknown.

Study-wide results and caveats: Two AZD1222 doses significantly raised spike-specific TCR breadth and depth over controls.

The clonotype originates from an adult in good health. The V call is TRBV7-9, the J call TRBJ2-3, with 11 bases lining up with TRBD2. The sequencing here drew on peripheral blood, taken on day 0 of AZD1222 vaccination. Written as DNA, the CDR3 is TGTGCCACCGCCCTAGCGGGAGGAACAGATACGCAGTATTTT. Its protein is CATALAGGTDTQYF. Full variable domain (outside the CDR3, taken from reference TRBV7-9 and TRBJ2-3): DTGVSQNPRHKITKRGQNVTFRCDPISEHNRLYWYRQTLGQGPEFLTYFQNEAQLEKSRLLSDRFSAERPKGSFSTLEIQRTEQGDSAMYLCATALAGGTDTQYFGPGTRLTVL.